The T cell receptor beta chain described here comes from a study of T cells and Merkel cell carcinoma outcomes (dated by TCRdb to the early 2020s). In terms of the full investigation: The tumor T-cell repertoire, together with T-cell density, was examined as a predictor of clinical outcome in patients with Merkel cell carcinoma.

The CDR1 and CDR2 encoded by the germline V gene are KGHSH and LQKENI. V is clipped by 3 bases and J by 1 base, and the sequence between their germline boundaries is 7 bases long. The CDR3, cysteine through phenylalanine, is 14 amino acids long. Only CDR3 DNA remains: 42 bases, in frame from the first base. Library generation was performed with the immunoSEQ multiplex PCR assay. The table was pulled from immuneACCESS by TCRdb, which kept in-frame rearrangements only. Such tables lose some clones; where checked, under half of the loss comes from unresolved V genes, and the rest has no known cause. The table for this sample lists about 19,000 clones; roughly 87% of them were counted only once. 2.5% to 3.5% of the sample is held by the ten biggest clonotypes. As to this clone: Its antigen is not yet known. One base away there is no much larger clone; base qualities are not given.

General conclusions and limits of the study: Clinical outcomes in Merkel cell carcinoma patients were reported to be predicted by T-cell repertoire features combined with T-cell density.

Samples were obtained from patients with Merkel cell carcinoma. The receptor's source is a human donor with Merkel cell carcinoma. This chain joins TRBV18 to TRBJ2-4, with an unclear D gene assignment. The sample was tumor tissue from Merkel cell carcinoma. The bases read TGTGCCAGCTCACCGGTAGACGCCAAAAACATTCAGTACTTC. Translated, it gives CASSPVDAKNIQYF.